This T cell receptor (beta chain) was observed in a study of T cell responses to AZD1222 COVID-19 vaccine. The table came from immunoSEQ multiplex PCR; TCRdb's copy has only in-frame clones and leaves some out. The sample holds 100,000 or so clones, nearly 90% seen once. From germline, CDR1 is LGHDT and CDR2 YNNKEL (reference sequence). The CDR3 is 19 residues long. After removal of 1 base from V and 3 bases from J, the junction contained 13 bases not matched to a gene. The chain recombines TRBV3-1 (or the pseudogene TRBV3-2) with TRBJ2-1; TRBD2 matches at 9 bases. The origin of this receptor is an adult who received the AZD1222 COVID-19 vaccine. The material sequenced was peripheral blood, taken 28 days after the second AZD1222 dose. The CDR3 DNA sequence: TGTGCCAGCAGCCAAGGACTTTTGGCCGGGACTAGCTTCTACAATGAGCAGTTCTTC. The encoded protein is CASSQGLLAGTSFYNEQFF.